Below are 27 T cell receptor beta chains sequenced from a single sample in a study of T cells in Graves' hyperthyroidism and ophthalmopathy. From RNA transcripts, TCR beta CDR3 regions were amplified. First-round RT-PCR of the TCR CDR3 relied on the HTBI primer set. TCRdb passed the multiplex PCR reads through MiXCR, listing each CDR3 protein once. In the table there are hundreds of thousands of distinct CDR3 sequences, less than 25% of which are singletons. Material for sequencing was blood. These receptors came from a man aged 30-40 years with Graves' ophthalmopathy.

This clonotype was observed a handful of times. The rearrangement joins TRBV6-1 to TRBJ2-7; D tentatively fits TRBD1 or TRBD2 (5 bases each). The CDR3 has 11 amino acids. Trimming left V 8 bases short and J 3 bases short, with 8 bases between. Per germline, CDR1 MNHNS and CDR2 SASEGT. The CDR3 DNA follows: TGTGCCAGCGAGGGGAGCTACGAGCAGTACTTC. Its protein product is CASEGSYEQYF.

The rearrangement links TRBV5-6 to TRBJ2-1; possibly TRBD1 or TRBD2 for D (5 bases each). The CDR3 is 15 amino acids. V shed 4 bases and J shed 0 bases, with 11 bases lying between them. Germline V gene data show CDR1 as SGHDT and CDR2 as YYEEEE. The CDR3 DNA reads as TGTGCCAGCAGCCCTGGGACCTTCTCCTACAATGAGCAGTTCTTC. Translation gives CASSPGTFSYNEQFF. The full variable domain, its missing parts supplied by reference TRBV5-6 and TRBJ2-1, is DAGVTQSPTHLIKTRGQQVTLRCSPKSGHDTVSWYQQALGQGPQFIFQYYEEEERQRGNFPDRFSGHQFPNYSSELNVNALLLGDSALYLCASSPGTFSYNEQFFGPGTRLTVL.

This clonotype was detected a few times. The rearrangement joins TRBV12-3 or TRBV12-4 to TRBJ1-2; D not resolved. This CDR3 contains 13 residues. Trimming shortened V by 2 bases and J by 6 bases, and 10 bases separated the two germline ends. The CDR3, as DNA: TGTGCCAGCAGTTTACGGCGGTTCGATGGCTACACCTTC. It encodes CASSLRRFDGYTF.

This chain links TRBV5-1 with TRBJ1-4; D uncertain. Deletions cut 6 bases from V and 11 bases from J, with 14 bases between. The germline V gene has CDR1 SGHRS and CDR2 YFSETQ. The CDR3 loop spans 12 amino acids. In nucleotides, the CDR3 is TGCGCCAGCAAGGAGAAGGGAGGCAAACTGTTTTTT. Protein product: CASKEKGGKLFF.

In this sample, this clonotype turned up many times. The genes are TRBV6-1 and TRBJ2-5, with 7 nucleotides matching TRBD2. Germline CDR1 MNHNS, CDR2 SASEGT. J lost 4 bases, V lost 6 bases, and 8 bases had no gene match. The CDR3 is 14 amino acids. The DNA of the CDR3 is TGTGCCAGCAGCGGGTCCAGCGGGGTAGAGACCCAGTACTTC. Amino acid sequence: CASSGSSGVETQYF.

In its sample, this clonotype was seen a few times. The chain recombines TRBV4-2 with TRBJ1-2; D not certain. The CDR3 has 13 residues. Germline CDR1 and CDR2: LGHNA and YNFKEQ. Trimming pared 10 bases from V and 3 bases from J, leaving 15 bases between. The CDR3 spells CATAASGYYGYTF. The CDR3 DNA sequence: TGTGCCACCGCCGCCAGCGGATACTATGGCTACACCTTC.

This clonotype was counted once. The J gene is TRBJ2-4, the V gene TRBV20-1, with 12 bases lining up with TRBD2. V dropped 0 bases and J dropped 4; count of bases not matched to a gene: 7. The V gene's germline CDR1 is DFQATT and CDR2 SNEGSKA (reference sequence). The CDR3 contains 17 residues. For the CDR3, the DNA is TGCAGTGCTAGAGATGGGAAGGGACTAGCGGGTAAAAACATTCAGTACTTC. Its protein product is CSARDGKGLAGKNIQYF.

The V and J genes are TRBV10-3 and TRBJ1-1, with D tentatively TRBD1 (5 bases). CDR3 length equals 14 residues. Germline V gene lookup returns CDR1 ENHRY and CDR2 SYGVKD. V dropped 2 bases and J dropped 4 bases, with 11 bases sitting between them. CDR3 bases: TGTGCCATCAGTGAGCCGGTCGGGGGCACTGAAGCTTTCTTT. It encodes CAISEPVGGTEAFF.

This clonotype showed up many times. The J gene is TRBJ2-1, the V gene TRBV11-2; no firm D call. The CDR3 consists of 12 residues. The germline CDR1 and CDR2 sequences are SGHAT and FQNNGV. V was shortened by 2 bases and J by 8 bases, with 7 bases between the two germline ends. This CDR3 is CASSLKLDEQFF. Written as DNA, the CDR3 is TGTGCCAGCAGCTTAAAGCTCGATGAGCAGTTCTTC.

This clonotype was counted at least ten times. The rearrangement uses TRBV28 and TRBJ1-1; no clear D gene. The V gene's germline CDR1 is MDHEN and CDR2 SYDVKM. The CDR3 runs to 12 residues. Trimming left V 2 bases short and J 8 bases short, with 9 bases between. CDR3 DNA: TGTGCCAGCAGTTTAAACGGCAGGGAAGCTTTCTTT. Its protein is CASSLNGREAFF.

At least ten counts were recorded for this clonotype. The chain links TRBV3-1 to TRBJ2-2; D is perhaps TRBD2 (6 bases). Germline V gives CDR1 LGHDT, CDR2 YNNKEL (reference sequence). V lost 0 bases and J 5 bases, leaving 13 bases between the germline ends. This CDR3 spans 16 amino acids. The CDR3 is CASSQDLFGGTGELFF. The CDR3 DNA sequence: TGTGCCAGCAGCCAAGATCTTTTCGGGGGAACCGGGGAGCTGTTTTTT.

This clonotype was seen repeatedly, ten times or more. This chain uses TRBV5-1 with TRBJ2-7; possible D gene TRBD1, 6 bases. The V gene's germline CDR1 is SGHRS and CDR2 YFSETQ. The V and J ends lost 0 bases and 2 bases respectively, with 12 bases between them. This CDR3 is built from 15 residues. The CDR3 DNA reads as TGCGCCAGCAGCTTGGGACAGGAAATTACCTACGAGCAGTACTTC. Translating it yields CASSLGQEITYEQYF.

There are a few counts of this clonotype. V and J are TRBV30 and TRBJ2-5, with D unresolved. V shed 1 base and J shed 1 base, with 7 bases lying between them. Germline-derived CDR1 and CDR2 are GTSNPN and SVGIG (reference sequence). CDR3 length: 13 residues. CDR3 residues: CAWSEVGQETQYF. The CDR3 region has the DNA TGTGCCTGGAGTGAGGTGGGCCAAGAGACCCAGTACTTC. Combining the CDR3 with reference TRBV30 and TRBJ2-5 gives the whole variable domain SQTIHQWPATLVQPVGSPLSLECTVEGTSNPNLYWYRQAAGRGLQLLFYSVGIGQISSEVPQNLSASRPQDRQFILSSKKLLLSDSGFYLCAWSEVGQETQYFGPGTRLLVL.

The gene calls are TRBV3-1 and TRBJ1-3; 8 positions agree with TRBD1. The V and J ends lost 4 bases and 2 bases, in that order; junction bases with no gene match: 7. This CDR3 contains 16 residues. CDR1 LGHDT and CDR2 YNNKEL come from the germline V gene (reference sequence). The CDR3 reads CASSRLTDRAGNTIYF. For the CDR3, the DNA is TGTGCCAGCAGCCGCCTGACGGACAGGGCTGGAAACACCATATATTTT.

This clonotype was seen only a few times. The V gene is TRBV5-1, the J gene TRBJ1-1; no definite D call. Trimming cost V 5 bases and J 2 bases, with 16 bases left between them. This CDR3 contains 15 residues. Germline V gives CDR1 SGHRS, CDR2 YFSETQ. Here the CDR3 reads CASSFSIDSNTEAFF. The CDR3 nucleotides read TGCGCCAGCAGTTTTTCCATAGATTCAAACACTGAAGCTTTCTTT.

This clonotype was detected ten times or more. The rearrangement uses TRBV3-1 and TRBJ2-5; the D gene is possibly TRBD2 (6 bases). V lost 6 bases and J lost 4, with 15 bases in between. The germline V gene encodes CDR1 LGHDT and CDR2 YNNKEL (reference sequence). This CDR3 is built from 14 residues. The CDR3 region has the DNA TGTGCCAGCAGAATTTCTACAGCGGGAGAGACCCAGTACTTC. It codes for CASRISTAGETQYF.

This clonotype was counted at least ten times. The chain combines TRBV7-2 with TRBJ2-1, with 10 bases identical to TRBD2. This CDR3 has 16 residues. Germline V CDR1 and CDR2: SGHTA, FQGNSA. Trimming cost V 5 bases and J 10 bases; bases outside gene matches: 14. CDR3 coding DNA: TGTGCCAGCAGCCGCCAAGCGGGAGGGATCGGTGGGGAGCAGTTCTTC. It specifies CASSRQAGGIGGEQFF.

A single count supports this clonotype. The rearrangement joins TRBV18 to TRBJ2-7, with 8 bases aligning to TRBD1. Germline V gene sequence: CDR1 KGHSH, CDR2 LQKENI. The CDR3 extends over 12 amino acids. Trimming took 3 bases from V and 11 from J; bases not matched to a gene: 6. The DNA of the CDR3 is TGTGCCAGCTCACCCTTCGACAGGGGAGAGTACTTC. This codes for CASSPFDRGEYF.

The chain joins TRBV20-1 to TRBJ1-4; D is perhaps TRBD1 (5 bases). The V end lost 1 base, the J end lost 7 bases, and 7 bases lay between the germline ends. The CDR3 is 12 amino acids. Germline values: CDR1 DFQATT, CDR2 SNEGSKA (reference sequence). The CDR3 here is CSARVGTEKLFF. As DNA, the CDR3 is TGCAGTGCTAGAGTAGGGACTGAAAAACTGTTTTTT.

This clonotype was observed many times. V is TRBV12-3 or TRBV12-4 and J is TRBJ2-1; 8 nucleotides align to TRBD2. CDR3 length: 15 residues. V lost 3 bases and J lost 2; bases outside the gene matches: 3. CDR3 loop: CASSFPGLAYNEQFF. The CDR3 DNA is TGTGCCAGCAGTTTCCCGGGACTAGCCTACAATGAGCAGTTCTTC.

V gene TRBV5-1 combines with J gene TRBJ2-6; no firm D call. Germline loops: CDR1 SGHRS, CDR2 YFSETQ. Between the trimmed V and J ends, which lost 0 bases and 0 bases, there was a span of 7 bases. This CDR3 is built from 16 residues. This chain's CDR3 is CASSLGATSGANVLTF. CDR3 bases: TGCGCCAGCAGCTTGGGGGCCACCTCTGGGGCCAACGTCCTGACTTTC.

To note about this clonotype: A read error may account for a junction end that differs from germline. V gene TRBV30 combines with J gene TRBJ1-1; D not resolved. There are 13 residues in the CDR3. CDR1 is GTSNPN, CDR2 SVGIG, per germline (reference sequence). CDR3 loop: CTWSVGDFTEAFF. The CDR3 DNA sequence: TGTACCTGGAGTGTTGGGGATTTCACTGAAGCTTTCTTT.

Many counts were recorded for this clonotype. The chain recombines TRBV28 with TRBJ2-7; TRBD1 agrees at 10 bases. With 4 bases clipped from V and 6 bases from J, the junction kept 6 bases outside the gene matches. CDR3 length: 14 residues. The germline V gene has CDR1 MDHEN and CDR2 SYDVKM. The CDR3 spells CASSSPGQGTEQYF. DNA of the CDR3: TGTGCCAGCAGTTCACCGGGACAGGGGACCGAGCAGTACTTC. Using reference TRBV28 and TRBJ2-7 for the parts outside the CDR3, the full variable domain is DVKVTQSSRYLVKRTGEKVFLECVQDMDHENMFWYRQDPGLGLRLIYFSYDVKMKEKGDIPEGYSVSREKKERFSLILESASTNQTSMYLCASSSPGQGTEQYFGPGTRLTVT.

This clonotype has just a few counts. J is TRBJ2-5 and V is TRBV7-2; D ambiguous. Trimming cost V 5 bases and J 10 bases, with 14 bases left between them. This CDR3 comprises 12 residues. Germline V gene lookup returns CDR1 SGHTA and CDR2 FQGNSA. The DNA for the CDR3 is TGTGCCAGCAGCGACTCTAGTCAAGGCCAGTACTTC. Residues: CASSDSSQGQYF.

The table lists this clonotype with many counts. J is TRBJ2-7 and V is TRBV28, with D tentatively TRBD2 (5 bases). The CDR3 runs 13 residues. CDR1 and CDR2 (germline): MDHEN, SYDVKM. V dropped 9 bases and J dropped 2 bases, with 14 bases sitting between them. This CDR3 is CASQPGKTYEQYF. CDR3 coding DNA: TGTGCCAGTCAGCCCGGGAAAACCTACGAGCAGTACTTC.

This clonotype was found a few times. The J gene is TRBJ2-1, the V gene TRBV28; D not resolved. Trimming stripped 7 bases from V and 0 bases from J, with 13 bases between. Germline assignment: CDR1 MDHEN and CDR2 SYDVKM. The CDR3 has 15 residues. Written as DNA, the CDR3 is TGTGCCAGCACTTCGTTGATAAGCTCCTACAATGAGCAGTTCTTC. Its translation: CASTSLISSYNEQFF.

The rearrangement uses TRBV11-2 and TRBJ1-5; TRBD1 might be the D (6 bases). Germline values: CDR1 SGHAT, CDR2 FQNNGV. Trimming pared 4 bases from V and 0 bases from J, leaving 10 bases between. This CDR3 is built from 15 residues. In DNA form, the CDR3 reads TGTGCCAGCAGCTCCAGGACAGATAGCAATCAGCCCCAGCATTTT. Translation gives CASSSRTDSNQPQHF.